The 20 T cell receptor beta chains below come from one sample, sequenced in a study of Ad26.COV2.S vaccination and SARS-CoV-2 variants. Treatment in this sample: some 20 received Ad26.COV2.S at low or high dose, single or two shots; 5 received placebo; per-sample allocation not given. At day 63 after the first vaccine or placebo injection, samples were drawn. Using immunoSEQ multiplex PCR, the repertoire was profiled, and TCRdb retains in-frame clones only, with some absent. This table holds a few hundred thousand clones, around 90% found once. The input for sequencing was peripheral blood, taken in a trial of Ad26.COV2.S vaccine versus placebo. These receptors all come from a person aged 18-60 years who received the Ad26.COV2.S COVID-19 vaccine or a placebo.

DNA for the CDR3: TGCAGCGTTACCTCCACCCCAACTAGCGAAAAGGGCACCGGGGAGCTGTTTTTT. This sequence encodes CSVTSTPTSEKGTGELFF. The J gene is TRBJ2-2, the V gene TRBV29-1; 7 bases fit TRBD2. There are 18 residues in the CDR3. After removal of 5 bases from V and 4 bases from J, the junction contained 19 bases not matched to a gene. Germline assignment: CDR1 SQVTM and CDR2 ANQGSEA.

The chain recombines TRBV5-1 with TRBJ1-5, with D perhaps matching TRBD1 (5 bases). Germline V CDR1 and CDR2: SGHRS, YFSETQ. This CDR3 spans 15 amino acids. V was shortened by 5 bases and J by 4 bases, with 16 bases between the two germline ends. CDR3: CASREGYRLNQPQHF. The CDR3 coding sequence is TGCGCCAGCAGGGAGGGTTACAGGTTAAATCAGCCCCAGCATTTT.

CDR3 in amino acids: CASSFGSSYNEQFF. As DNA, the CDR3 is TGTGCCAGCAGCTTCGGGAGCTCCTACAATGAGCAGTTCTTC. The chain has TRBV7-3 and TRBJ2-1; the D gene is possibly TRBD2 (6 bases). The CDR3 length is 14 residues. Germline V gives CDR1 SGHTA, CDR2 FQGTGA. V gave up 3 bases and J gave up 0 bases, with 6 bases separating them.

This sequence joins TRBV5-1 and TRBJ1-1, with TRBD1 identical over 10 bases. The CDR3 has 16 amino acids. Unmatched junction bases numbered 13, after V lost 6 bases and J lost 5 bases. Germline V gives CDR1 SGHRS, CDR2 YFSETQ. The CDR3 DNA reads TGCGCCAGCACCTTTCACCCTGGACAGGGGGGGACTGAAGCTTTCTTT. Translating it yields CASTFHPGQGGTEAFF.

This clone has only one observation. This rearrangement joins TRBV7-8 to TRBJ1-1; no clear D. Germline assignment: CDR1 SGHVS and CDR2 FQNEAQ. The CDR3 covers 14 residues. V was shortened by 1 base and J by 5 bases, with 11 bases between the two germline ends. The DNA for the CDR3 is TGTGCCAGCAGCTTAGAAAGGGTTCCGACTGAAGCTTTCTTT. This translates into CASSLERVPTEAFF.

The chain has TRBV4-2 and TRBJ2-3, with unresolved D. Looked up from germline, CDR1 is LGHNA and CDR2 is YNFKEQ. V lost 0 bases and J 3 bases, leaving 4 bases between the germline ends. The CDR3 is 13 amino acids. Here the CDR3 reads CASSQEPTDTQYF. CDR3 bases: TGTGCCAGCAGCCAAGAACCGACAGATACGCAGTATTTT.

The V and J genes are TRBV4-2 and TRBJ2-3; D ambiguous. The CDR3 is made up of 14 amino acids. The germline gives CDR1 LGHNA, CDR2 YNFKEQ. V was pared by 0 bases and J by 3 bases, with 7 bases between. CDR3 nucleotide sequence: TGTGCCAGCAGCCAAGAAGGCTTTACAGATACGCAGTATTTT. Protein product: CASSQEGFTDTQYF.

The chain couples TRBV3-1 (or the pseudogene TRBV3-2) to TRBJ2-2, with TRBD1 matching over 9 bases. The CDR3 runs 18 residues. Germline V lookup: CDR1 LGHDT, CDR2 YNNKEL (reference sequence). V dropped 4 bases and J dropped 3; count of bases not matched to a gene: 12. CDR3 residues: CASSPTRDRERDTGELFF. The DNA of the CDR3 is TGTGCCAGCAGCCCAACCCGGGACAGGGAACGAGACACCGGGGAGCTGTTTTTT.

CDR3 sequence: CASSLLQGRGYEQYF. As DNA, the CDR3 is TGTGCCAGCAGTTTATTGCAGGGGCGCGGGTACGAGCAGTACTTC. The chain carries TRBV27 and TRBJ2-7, with D possibly being TRBD1 (6 bases). Germline-derived CDR1 and CDR2 are MNHEY and SMNVEV (reference sequence). The V end was cut by 1 base, the J end by 4 bases, with 14 bases between. The CDR3 is made up of 15 amino acids.

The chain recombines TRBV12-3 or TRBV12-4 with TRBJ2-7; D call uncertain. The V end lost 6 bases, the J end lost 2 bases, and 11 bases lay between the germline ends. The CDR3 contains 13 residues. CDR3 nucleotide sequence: TGTGCCAGCAGCGACGACGGGCCCTACGAGCAGTACGTC. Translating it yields CASSDDGPYEQYV.

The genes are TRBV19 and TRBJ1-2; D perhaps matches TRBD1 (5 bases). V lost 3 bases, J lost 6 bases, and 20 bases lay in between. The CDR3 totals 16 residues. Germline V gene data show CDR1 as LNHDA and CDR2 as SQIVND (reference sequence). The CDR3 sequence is CASSMLVGREENGYTF. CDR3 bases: TGTGCCAGTAGTATGCTGGTTGGCAGGGAGGAAAATGGCTACACCTTC.

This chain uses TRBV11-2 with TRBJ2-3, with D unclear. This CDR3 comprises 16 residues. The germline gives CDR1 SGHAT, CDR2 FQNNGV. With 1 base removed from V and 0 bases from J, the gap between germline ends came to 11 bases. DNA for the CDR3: TGTGCCAGCAGCTTAGGGGCGAGCAGTAGCACAGATACGCAGTATTTT. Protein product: CASSLGASSSTDTQYF.

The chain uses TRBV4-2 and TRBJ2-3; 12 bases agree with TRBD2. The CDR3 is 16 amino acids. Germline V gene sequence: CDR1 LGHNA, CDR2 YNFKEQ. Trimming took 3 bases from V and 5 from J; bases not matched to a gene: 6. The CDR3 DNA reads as TGTGCCAGCAGCCAGCTAGCGGGGGGGCGTGTAGATACGCAGTATTTT. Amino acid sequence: CASSQLAGGRVDTQYF.

The CDR3: CASSQRKRGRWYGYTF. DNA for the CDR3: TGCGCCAGCAGCCAAAGGAAGCGGGGAAGATGGTATGGCTACACCTTC. The V gene is TRBV4-1, the J gene TRBJ1-2; D not certain. CDR1 and CDR2 (germline): MGHRA, YSYEKL. V lost 2 bases, J lost 5 bases, and 18 bases lay in between. The length of the CDR3 is 16 residues.

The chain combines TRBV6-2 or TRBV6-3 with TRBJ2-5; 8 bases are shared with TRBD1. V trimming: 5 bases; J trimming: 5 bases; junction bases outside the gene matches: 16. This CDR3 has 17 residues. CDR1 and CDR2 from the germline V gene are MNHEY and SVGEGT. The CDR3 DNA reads TGTGCCAGCAGTAATTCACAGGGGGTGCAGGGAAGGGAGACCCAGTACTTC. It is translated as CASSNSQGVQGRETQYF.

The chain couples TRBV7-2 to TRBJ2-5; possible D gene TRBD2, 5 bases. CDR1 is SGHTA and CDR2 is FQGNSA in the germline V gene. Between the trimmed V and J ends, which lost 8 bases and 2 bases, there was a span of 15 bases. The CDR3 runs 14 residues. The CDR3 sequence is CASRPVRGQETQYF. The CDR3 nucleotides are TGTGCCAGCCGACCCGTCCGGGGACAAGAGACCCAGTACTTC.

CDR3 DNA sequence: TGCGCCAGCAGCCAAGTGTGGACAGGAGACACAGATACGCAGTATTTT. Translated, it gives CASSQVWTGDTDTQYF. V is TRBV4-1 and J is TRBJ2-3, with TRBD1 identical over 7 bases. This CDR3 has 16 amino acids. The ends lost 1 base at V and 2 bases at J; junction bases unmatched: 6. Germline V gene data show CDR1 as MGHRA and CDR2 as YSYEKL.

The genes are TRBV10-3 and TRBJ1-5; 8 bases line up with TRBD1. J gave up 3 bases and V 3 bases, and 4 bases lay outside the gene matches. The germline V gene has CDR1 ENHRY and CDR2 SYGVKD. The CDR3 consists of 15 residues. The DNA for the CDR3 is TGTGCCATCAGTGATCGGCAGGGGGCCAATCAGCCCCAGCATTTT. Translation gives CAISDRQGANQPQHF.

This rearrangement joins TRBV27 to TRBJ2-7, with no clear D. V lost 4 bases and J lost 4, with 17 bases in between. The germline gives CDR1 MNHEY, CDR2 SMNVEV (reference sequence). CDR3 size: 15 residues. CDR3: CASSSPEDGRYEQYF. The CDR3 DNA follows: TGTGCCAGCAGTTCCCCAGAGGACGGCCGATACGAGCAGTACTTC.

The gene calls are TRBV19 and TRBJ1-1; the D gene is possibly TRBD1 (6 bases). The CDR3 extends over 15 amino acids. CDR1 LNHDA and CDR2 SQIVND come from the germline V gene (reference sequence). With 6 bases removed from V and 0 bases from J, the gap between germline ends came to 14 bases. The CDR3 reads CASRQGRAMNTEAFF. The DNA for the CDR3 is TGTGCCAGTAGACAGGGTCGTGCCATGAACACTGAAGCTTTCTTT.